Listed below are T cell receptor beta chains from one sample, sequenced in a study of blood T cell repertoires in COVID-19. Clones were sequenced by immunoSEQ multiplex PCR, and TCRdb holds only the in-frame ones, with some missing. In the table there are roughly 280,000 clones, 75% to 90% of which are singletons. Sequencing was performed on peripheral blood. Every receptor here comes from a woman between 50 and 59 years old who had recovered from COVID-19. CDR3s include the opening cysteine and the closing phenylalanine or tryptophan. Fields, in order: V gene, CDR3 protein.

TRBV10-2 CASSPEGYSNQPQHF
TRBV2 CASSEARIDGYTF
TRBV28 CASSYRGSTEAFF
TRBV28 CASSSPSGSSYNEQFF
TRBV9 CASSVAHAATHTSTDTQYF
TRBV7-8 CASSRGGAYTDTQYF
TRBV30 CAWTRLGQGNEKLFF
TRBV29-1 CSVALSDEQFF
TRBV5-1 CASSSQGNYGYTF
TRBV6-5 CASSPDRVEAFF
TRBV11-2 CASRGALGYNEQFF
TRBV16 CASSQFRASGTTGELFF
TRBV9 CASSVVPGSYEQYF
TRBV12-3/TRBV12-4 CASSIRRDGYTF
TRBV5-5 CASSLGLRAGVNEQFF
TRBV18 CASSREGGYEQYF
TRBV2 CASTQGTAYNEQFF
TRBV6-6 CASSYSDQPQHF
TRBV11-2 CASSLVGGPDGYTF
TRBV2 CASSPLEEDTQYF
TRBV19 CASRGVQGGSYEQYF
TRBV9 CASSVESSGNTIYF
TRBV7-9 CASSSPPGQGAYNEQFF
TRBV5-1 CASSFGTGYNEQFF
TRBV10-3 CAIRDRTGAYNEQFF
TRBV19 CASSYSTGVYEETQYF
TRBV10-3 CAITSSRVSAGNTIYF
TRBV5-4 CASSFEQGRDTQYF
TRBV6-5 CASSYSRRDPGELFF
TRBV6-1 CASSEANLGLGELFF
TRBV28 CASSHRDLAGANVLTF
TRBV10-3 CAISEGDRVSDTQYF
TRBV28 CASTRQGRGYTF
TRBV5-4 CASSPPGQGMVGTEAFF
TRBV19 CASSIVGASGTDTQYF
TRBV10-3 CAIRVLRGRDTGELFF
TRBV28 CASSIWVGDNQPQHF
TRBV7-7 CASSFGPGALYGGETQYF
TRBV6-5 CASSSIAGNQDEQFF
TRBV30 CAWSLAGRSSGNTIYF
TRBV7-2 CASSPGQQPYGYTF
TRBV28 CASSYLGQGPSNYGYTF
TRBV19 CASTTGIGTEAFF
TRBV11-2 CASSEQTGSNQPQHF
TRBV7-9 CASSPQNGDTEAFF
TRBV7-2 CASSRSGGFSYEQYF
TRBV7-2 CASSLRRDGEQFF
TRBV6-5 CASSYSRSNQPQHF
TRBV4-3 CASSQVLSGVSTDTQYF
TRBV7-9 CASSLIMALWDSPATEAFF
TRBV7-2 CASSLGAGFDYGYTF
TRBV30 CAWDRGGTDTQYF
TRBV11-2 CASSGVNYGYTF
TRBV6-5 CASSYPTSTGLYGYTF